Presented here are 14 T cell receptor beta chains from one specimen sequenced in a study of cytomegalovirus exposure and HLA in healthy donors (dated by TCRdb to the late 2010s). Libraries were made using the immunoSEQ multiplex PCR assay. For the multiplex PCR, a mixture combining 60 forward primers for TCR Vbeta segments and 13 reverse primers for TCR Jbeta segments was used. Entries here come from immuneACCESS through TCRdb and include only in-frame sequences with V and J called. Some clones fail to appear in such tables; in the studies checked, an unresolved V gene covers under half of the shortfall, and the cause of the remainder is unknown. In all, the sample holds 150,000 to 200,000 clones, and roughly 80% of those were seen once. The ten top clones hold 2.5% to 4% of the sample. Sequenced: PBMCs. These receptors came from a female donor in good health and CMV-seronegative.

The V call is TRBV7-2, the J call TRBJ1-4; 8 nucleotides line up with TRBD1. V shed 4 bases and J 7 bases; nucleotides not matched to a gene: 11. CDR1 and CDR2 (germline): SGHTA, FQGNSA. The CDR3 covers 16 residues. The chain's CDR3 is CASSSDRPGQAEKLFF. DNA for the CDR3: TGTGCCAGCAGCTCGGACAGACCGGGACAGGCTGAAAAACTGTTTTTT.

This clone occurred once. The chain employs TRBV28 and TRBJ2-1; TRBD1 matches at 8 bases. Germline V gene lookup returns CDR1 MDHEN and CDR2 SYDVKM. J gave up 7 bases and V 6 bases, and 14 bases lay outside the gene matches. The CDR3 contains 16 residues. The CDR3 DNA reads as TGTGCCAGCAGCCCAACGACAGGGGTCGGAATAAATGAGCAGTTCTTC. It specifies CASSPTTGVGINEQFF.

The chain links TRBV27 to TRBJ1-1; 8 bases line up with TRBD1. The ends lost 9 bases at V and 1 base at J; junction bases unmatched: 13. CDR1 MNHEY and CDR2 SMNVEV come from the germline V gene (reference sequence). The CDR3 totals 16 residues. CDR3 bases: TGTGCCAGTACCGAACAGGGGGAAAGGAGGAACACTGAAGCTTTCTTT. It codes for CASTEQGERRNTEAFF.

This sequence joins TRBV28 and TRBJ2-7; 14 bases are a match to TRBD2. V dropped 2 bases and J dropped 4; count of bases not matched to a gene: 4. Germline CDR1 MDHEN, CDR2 SYDVKM. The CDR3 sequence is 16 residues long. CDR3 nucleotides: TGTGCCAGCAGTTTACCGGGACTAGCGGGAGAGTACGAGCAGTACTTC. This codes for CASSLPGLAGEYEQYF.

The genes are TRBV5-1 and TRBJ1-6, with TRBD1 identical over 7 bases. The CDR3 is 15 amino acids. The germline gives CDR1 SGHRS, CDR2 YFSETQ. After removal of 3 bases from V and 2 bases from J, the junction contained 2 bases not matched to a gene. Here the CDR3 reads CASSWDSPYNSPLHF. DNA of the CDR3: TGCGCCAGCAGCTGGGACAGTCCCTATAATTCACCCCTCCACTTT.

The gene calls are TRBV7-9 and TRBJ1-1, with 7 bases identical to TRBD1. CDR3 length: 13 amino acids. Germline loops: CDR1 SEHNR, CDR2 FQNEAQ (reference sequence). J gave up 7 bases and V 6 bases, and 8 bases lay outside the gene matches. The CDR3: CASRGGDRVEAFF. DNA for the CDR3: TGTGCCAGCAGGGGGGGAGACAGGGTTGAAGCTTTCTTT.

The rearrangement links TRBV5-6 to TRBJ2-5; 9 positions agree with TRBD2. The V and J ends lost 1 base and 5 bases, in that order; junction bases with no gene match: 3. The CDR3 is 14 amino acids. Germline CDR1 and CDR2: SGHDT and YYEEEE. CDR3 coding DNA: TGTGCCAGCAGCTTGAGAACTAGCGGGGAGACCCAGTACTTC. It is translated as CASSLRTSGETQYF.

This clone was seen a single time. The gene calls are TRBV6-1 and TRBJ2-7; D remains unclear. Germline CDR1 is MNHNS and CDR2 is SASEGT. V was cut by 2 bases and J by 5 bases, with 10 bases left in between. This CDR3 spans 13 amino acids. CDR3 sequence (DNA): TGTGCCAGCAGTGAACCACTTGTAAACGAGCAGTACTTC. The encoded protein is CASSEPLVNEQYF.

This sequence joins TRBV30 and TRBJ1-6; D is unresolved. Germline CDR1 GTSNPN, CDR2 SVGIG (reference sequence). V lost 2 bases and J 9 bases, leaving 14 bases between the germline ends. This CDR3 contains 14 residues. The CDR3 sequence: CAWSFYEGSSPLHF. CDR3 nucleotide sequence: TGTGCCTGGAGTTTTTACGAGGGTAGTTCACCCCTCCACTTT.

The gene calls are TRBV11-1 and TRBJ2-1; 7 positions match TRBD1. The CDR3 consists of 16 residues. In germline, CDR1 is SGHAT, CDR2 FQDESV (reference sequence). The V gene end was trimmed by 2 bases and the J gene end by 5 bases; junction bases not matched to a gene: 9. The CDR3 coding sequence is TGTGCCAGCAGCTTACCAGAAGGGGGCGCAGACAATGAGCAGTTCTTC. This translates into CASSLPEGGADNEQFF. Looking up the rest from reference TRBV11-1 and TRBJ2-1 gives the full variable domain: EAEVAQSPRYKITEKSQAVAFWCDPISGHATLYWYRQILGQGPELLVQFQDESVVDDSQLPKDRFSAERLKGVDSTLKIQPAELGDSAMYLCASSLPEGGADNEQFFGPGTRLTVL.

This clone showed up just a few times. Written as DNA, the CDR3 is TGTGCCAGCTCACGGGGGACTAGCGGGATAGTTGGAGATACGCAGTATTTT. It yields the protein CASSRGTSGIVGDTQYF. The chain employs TRBV18 and TRBJ2-3, with 13 bases that match TRBD2. Trimming cost V 4 bases and J 5 bases; bases outside gene matches: 9. The CDR3 totals 17 residues. CDR1 and CDR2 (germline): KGHSH, LQKENI.

The J gene is TRBJ2-3, the V gene TRBV18; D gene uncertain. There are 12 residues in the CDR3. The germline V gene has CDR1 KGHSH and CDR2 LQKENI. The V and J ends lost 5 bases and 6 bases respectively, with 9 bases between them. The CDR3 loop reads CASSAIEDTQYF. The DNA of the CDR3 is TGTGCCAGCTCAGCTATAGAGGATACGCAGTATTTT.

This clone was picked up a small number of times. The rearrangement links TRBV9 to TRBJ2-5; the match to TRBD2 covers 7 bases. Per the germline V gene, CDR1 is SGDLS and CDR2 is YYNGEE. The CDR3 has 15 residues. V was pared by 5 bases and J by 4 bases, with 11 bases of the junction left unmatched. In nucleotides, the CDR3 is TGTGCCAGCAGTCTTTACGGGGGACTACCAGAGACCCAGTACTTC. Its protein product is CASSLYGGLPETQYF. The whole variable domain, filled in from reference TRBV9 and TRBJ2-5, reads DSGVTQTPKHLITATGQRVTLRCSPRSGDLSVYWYQQSLDQGLQFLIQYYNGEERAKGNILERFSAQQFPDLHSELNLSSLELGDSALYFCASSLYGGLPETQYFGPGTRLLVL.

The J gene is TRBJ1-3, the V gene TRBV7-6; D is unclear. This CDR3 region has 18 residues. The germline CDR1 and CDR2 sequences are SGHVS and FNYEAQ. V lost 0 bases, J lost 0 bases, and 15 bases lay in between. The CDR3 sequence: CASSLAQPLAVSGNTIYF. In DNA form, the CDR3 reads TGTGCCAGCAGCTTAGCGCAACCCCTAGCGGTCTCTGGAAACACCATATATTTT.